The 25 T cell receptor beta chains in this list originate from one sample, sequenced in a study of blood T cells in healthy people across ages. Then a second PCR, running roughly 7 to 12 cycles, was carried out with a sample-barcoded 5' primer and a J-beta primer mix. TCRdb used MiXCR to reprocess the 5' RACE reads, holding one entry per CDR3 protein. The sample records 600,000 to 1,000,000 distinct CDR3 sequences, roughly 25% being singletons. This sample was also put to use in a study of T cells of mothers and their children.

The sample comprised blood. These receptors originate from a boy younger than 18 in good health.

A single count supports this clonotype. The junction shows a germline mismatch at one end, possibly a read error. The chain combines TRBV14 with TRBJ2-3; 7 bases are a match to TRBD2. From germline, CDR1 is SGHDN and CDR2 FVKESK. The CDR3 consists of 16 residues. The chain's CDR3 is CASSQRQAGLADTEYF. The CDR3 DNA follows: TGTGCCAGCAGCCAACGCCAAGCGGGGTTGGCAGATACGGAGTATTTT.

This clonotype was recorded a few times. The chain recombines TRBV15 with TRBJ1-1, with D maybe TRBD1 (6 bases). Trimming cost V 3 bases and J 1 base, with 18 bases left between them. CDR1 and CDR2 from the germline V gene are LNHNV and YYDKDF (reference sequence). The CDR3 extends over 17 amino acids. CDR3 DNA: TGTGCCACCAGCAGGGACGATTGGGACACACCGAACACTGAAGCTTTCTTT. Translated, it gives CATSRDDWDTPNTEAFF.

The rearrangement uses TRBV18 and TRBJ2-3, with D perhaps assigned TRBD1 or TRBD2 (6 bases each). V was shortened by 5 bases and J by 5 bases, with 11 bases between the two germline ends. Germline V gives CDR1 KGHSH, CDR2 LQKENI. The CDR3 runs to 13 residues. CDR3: CASSSQGLDTQYF. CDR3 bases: TGTGCCAGCTCATCACAGGGACTAGATACGCAGTATTTT.

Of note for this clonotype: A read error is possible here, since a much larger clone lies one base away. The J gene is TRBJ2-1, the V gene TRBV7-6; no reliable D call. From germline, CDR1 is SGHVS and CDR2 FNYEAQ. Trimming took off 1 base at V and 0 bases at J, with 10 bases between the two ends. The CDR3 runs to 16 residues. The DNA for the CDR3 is TGTGCCAGCAGCTTAGATTATGGGGTCTCCTACAATGAGCAGTTCTTC. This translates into CASSLDYGVSYNEQFF.

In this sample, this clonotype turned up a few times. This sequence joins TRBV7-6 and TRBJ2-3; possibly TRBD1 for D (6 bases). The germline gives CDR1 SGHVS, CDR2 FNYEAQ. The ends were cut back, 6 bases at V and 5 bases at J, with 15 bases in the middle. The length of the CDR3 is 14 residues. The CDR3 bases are TGTGCCAGCAGTAGAGGGGGTAAGGGAGATACGCAGTATTTT. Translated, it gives CASSRGGKGDTQYF.

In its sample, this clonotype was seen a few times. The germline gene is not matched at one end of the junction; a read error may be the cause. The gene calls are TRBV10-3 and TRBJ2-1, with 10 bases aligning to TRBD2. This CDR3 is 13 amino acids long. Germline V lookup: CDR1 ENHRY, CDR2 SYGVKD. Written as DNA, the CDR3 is TGTGCCATCAGTGGCGAGCCTAGCGGGAGATCGTACTTC. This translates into CAISGEPSGRSYF.

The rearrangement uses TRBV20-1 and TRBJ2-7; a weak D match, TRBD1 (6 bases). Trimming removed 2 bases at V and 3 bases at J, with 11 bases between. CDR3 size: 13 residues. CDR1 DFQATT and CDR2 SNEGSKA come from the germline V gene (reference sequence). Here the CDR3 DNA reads TGCAGTGCTAGAACAGGGCTGGACTACGAGCAGTACTTC. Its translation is CSARTGLDYEQYF.

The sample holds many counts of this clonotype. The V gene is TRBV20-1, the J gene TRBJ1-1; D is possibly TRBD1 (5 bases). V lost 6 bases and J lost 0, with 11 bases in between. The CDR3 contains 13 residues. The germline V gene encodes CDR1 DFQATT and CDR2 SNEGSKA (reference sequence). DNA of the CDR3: TGCAGTGCGGACGGGACCTTGAACACTGAAGCTTTCTTT. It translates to CSADGTLNTEAFF.

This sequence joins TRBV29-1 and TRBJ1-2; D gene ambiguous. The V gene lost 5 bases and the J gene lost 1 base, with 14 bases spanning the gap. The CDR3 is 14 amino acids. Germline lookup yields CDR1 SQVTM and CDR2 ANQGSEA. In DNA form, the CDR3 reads TGCAGCGTTCTGGCGCCGGGAGTTAACTATGGCTACACCTTC. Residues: CSVLAPGVNYGYTF. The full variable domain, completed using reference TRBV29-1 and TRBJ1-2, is SAVISQKPSRDICQRGTSLTIQCQVDSQVTMMFWYRQQPGQSLTLIATANQGSEATYESGFVIDKFPISRPNLTFSTLTVSNMSPEDSSIYLCSVLAPGVNYGYTFGSGTRLTVV.

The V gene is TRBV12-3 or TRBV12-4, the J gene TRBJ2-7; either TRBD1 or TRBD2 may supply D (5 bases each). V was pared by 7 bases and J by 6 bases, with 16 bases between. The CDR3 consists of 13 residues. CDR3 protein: CASTLGDGSEQYF. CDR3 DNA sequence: TGTGCCAGCACCTTGGGGGATGGGTCCGAGCAGTACTTC.

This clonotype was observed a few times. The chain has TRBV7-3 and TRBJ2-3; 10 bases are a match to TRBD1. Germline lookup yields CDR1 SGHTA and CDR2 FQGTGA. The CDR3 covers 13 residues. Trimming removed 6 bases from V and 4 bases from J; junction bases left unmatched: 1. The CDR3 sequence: CASSGQGADTQYF. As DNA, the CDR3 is TGTGCCAGCAGTGGACAGGGGGCAGATACGCAGTATTTT.

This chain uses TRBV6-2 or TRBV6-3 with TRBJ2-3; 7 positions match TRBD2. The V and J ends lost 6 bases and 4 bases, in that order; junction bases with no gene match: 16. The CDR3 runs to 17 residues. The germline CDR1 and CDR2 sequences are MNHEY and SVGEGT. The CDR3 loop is CASSRSGITTIADTQYF. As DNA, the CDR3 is TGTGCCAGCAGCCGCAGCGGGATAACAACTATAGCAGATACGCAGTATTTT.

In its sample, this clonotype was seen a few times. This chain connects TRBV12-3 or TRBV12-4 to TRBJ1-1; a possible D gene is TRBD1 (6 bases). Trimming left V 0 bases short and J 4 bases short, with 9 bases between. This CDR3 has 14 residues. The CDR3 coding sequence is TGTGCCAGCAGTTTAGCGCGACAGGTCACTGAAGCTTTCTTT. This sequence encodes CASSLARQVTEAFF.

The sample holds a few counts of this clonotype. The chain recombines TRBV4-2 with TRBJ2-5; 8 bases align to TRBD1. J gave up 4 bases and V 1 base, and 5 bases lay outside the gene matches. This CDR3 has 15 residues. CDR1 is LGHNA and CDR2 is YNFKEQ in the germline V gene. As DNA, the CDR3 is TGTGCCAGCAGCCAAGCGACAGGGGTTTTAGAGACCCAGTACTTC. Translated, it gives CASSQATGVLETQYF.

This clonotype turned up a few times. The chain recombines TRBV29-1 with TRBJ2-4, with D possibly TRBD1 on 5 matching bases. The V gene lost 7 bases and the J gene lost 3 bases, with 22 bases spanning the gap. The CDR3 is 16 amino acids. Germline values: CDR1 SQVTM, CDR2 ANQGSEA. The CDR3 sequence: CSARDSPIAGKNIQYF. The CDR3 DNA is TGCAGCGCACGAGACAGCCCTATAGCTGGCAAAAACATTCAGTACTTC.

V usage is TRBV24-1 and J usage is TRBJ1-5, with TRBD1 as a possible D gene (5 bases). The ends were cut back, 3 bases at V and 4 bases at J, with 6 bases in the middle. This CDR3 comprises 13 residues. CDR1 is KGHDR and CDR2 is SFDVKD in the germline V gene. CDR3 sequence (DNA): TGTGCCACCAGTGATCGGGGGAATCAGCCCCAGCATTTT. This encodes CATSDRGNQPQHF.

DNA for the CDR3: TGTGCCAGCAGCTCGCGACAGGGGATTGGCGAAGAGACCCAGTACTTC. This sequence encodes CASSSRQGIGEETQYF. V gene TRBV7-6 combines with J gene TRBJ2-5; TRBD1 matches at 8 bases. J lost 3 bases, V lost 4 bases, and 10 bases had no gene match. The CDR3 has 16 residues. The V gene's germline CDR1 is SGHVS and CDR2 FNYEAQ. The variable domain in full, with the rest retrieved from reference TRBV7-6 and TRBJ2-5, is GAGVSQSPRYKVTKRGQDVALRCDPISGHVSLYWYRQALGQGPEFLTYFNYEAQQDKSGLPNDRFSAERPEGSISTLTIQRTEQRDSAMYRCASSSRQGIGEETQYFGPGTRLLVL.

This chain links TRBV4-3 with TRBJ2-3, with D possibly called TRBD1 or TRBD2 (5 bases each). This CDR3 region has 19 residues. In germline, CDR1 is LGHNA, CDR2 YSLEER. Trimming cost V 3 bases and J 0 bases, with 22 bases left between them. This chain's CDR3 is CASSQASRGPESSTDTQYF. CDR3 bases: TGCGCCAGCAGCCAGGCTTCCCGGGGCCCCGAATCTAGCACAGATACGCAGTATTTT.

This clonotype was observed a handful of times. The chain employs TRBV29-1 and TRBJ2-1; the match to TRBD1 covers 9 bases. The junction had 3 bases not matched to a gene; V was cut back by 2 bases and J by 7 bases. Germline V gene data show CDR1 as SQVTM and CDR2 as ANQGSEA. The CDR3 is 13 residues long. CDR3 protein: CSVERGTGNEQFF. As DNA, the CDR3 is TGCAGCGTTGAACGTGGGACAGGGAATGAGCAGTTCTTC.

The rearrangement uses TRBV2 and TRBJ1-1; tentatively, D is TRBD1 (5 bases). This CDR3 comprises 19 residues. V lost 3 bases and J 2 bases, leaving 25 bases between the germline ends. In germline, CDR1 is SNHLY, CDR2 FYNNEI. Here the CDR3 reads CASSDLGVGDLEINTEAFF. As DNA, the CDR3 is TGTGCCAGCAGTGATCTCGGAGTAGGGGACCTAGAAATTAACACTGAAGCTTTCTTT.

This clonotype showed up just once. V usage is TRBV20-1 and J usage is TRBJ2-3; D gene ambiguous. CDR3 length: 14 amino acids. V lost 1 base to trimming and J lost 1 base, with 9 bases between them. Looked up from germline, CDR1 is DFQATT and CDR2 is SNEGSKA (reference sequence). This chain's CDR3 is CSARVSLGTDTQYF. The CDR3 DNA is TGCAGTGCTAGAGTTTCCTTAGGCACAGATACGCAGTATTTT.

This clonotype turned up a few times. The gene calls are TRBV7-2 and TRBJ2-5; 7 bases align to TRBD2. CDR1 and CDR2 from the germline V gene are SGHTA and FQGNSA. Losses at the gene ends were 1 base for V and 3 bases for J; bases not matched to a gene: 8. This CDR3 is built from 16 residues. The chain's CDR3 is CASSLVPSGMEETQYF. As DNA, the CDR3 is TGTGCCAGCAGCTTAGTCCCTAGCGGTATGGAAGAGACCCAGTACTTC.

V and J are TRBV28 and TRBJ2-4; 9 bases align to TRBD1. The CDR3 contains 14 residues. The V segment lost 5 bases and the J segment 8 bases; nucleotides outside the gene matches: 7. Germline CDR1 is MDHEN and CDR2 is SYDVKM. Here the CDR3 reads CASSPTGGEDIQYF. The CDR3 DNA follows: TGTGCCAGCAGTCCAACAGGGGGCGAGGACATTCAGTACTTC.

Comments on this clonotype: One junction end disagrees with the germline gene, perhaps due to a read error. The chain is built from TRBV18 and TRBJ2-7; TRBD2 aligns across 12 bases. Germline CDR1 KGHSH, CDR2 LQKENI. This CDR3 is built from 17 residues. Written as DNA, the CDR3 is TGTGCCAGCTCCCTCGGACTAGCGGGGAGAACCTCCTACGAGCAGCACTTC. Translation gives CASSLGLAGRTSYEQHF.

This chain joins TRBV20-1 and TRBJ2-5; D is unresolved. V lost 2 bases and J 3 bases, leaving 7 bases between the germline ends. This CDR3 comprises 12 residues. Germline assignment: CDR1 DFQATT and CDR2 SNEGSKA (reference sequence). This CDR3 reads CSARPDEETQYF. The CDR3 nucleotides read TGCAGTGCTAGACCCGACGAAGAGACCCAGTACTTC.